Each of the 20 T cell receptor beta chains below was sequenced from the same sample in a study of vaccination and CD4 T cells after COVID-19. No antigen has been identified for these receptors. This sample's treatment: roughly 10-day PBMC culture with coronavirus spike peptide pools or control peptides (ViraFEST assay). CD4+ T cells that had been cultured provided DNA sequenced with the Oncomine TCR Beta short-read assay. TCRdb passed the PCR reads through MiXCR, listing each CDR3 protein once. The sample records under 6,500 distinct CDR3 sequences, 46% being singletons. Sequencing used CD4+ T cells from blood, cultured in vitro. These receptors came from a human donor who had recovered from COVID-19.

CDR3 coding DNA: TGTGCCAGCAGCTTAGGGGGGTTCGGGGGGCCAAGGACTGAAGCTTTCTTT. Protein: CASSLGGFGGPRTEAFF. The gene calls are TRBV7-2 and TRBJ1-1; D is perhaps TRBD1 (6 bases). This CDR3 has 17 residues. In germline, CDR1 is SGHTA, CDR2 FQGNSA. Trimming cost V 1 base and J 5 bases, with 20 bases left between them. Based on the CDR3 plus reference TRBV7-2 and TRBJ1-1, the full variable domain is GAGVSQSPSNKVTEKGKDVELRCDPISGHTALYWYRQSLGQGLEFLIYFQGNSAPDKSGLPSDRFSAERTGGSVSTLTIQRTQQEDSAVYLCASSLGGFGGPRTEAFFGQGTRLTVV.

The chain has TRBV7-3 and TRBJ2-1; the match to TRBD2 covers 9 bases. The V gene end was trimmed by 5 bases and the J gene end by 8 bases; junction bases not matched to a gene: 10. This CDR3 comprises 15 residues. Germline V CDR1 and CDR2: SGHTA, FQGTGA. The CDR3: CASSKNSGSLDEQFF. The CDR3 DNA reads TGTGCCAGCAGCAAGAATAGCGGGAGCCTCGATGAGCAGTTCTTC.

This clonotype was found once. V and J are TRBV6-1 and TRBJ2-1; 16 bases are a match to TRBD2. Germline V gene data show CDR1 as MNHNS and CDR2 as SASEGT. J gave up 5 bases and V 6 bases, and 7 bases lay outside the gene matches. The CDR3 length is 17 residues. The CDR3 region is CASRNWGTSGRDNEQFF. CDR3 nucleotide sequence: TGTGCCAGCAGAAATTGGGGGACTAGCGGGAGGGACAATGAGCAGTTCTTC.

This chain uses TRBV7-2 with TRBJ2-3; 7 nucleotides agree with TRBD1. This CDR3 spans 13 amino acids. Trimming at V came to 5 bases and at J to 8 bases, leaving 7 bases not matched to a gene. Germline assignment: CDR1 SGHTA and CDR2 FQGNSA. The CDR3 bases are TGTGCCAGCAGCAACGACAGGGCTGGTACGCAGTATTTT. It encodes CASSNDRAGTQYF. The full variable domain, in which reference TRBV7-2 and TRBJ2-3 provide the parts outside the CDR3, is GAGVSQSPSNKVTEKGKDVELRCDPISGHTALYWYRQSLGQGLEFLIYFQGNSAPDKSGLPSDRFSAERTGGSVSTLTIQRTQQEDSAVYLCASSNDRAGTQYFGPGTRLTVL.

The chain employs TRBV6-5 and TRBJ1-2; D may be TRBD1 (5 bases). Germline V CDR1 and CDR2: MNHEY, SVGAGI. Trimming cost V 2 bases and J 7 bases, with 20 bases left between them. The CDR3 totals 16 residues. This chain's CDR3 is CASSYRPRDGPGGYTF. The CDR3 coding sequence is TGTGCCAGCAGTTACCGACCTCGGGACGGCCCGGGTGGCTACACCTTC.

This chain uses TRBV6-1 with TRBJ1-2, with 9 bases that match TRBD1. Germline V CDR1 and CDR2: MNHNS, SASEGT. The CDR3 has 15 amino acids. V was pared by 3 bases and J by 8 bases, with 10 bases of the junction left unmatched. This CDR3 reads CASSDLATDRGGYTF. For the CDR3, the DNA is TGTGCCAGCAGTGATTTGGCCACGGACAGGGGCGGCTACACCTTC.

This clonotype has a handful of counts. The V call is TRBV20-1, the J call TRBJ2-5; 9 bases are shared with TRBD1. J was trimmed by 4 bases and V by 7 bases; bases with no gene match: 10. The CDR3 is 14 amino acids. Germline V CDR1 and CDR2: DFQATT, SNEGSKA (reference sequence). The CDR3 spells CSVEPTGGRETQYF. CDR3 DNA: TGCAGTGTTGAGCCCACAGGGGGCCGAGAGACCCAGTACTTC.

This clonotype was picked up one time. The CDR3 reads CASSLSATRSYNEQFF. The CDR3 DNA sequence: TGTGCCAGCAGCTTATCGGCGACTAGGTCCTACAATGAGCAGTTCTTC. The J gene is TRBJ2-1, the V gene TRBV7-3, with a tentative D call TRBD2 (6 bases). This CDR3 comprises 16 residues. V was trimmed by 2 bases and J by 1 base, leaving 12 bases between them. Germline assignment: CDR1 SGHTA and CDR2 FQGTGA.

The chain employs TRBV19 and TRBJ2-7, with 9 positions matching TRBD1. The CDR3 sequence is 14 residues long. V was pared by 5 bases and J by 4 bases, with 6 bases of the junction left unmatched. The V gene's germline CDR1 is LNHDA and CDR2 SQIVND (reference sequence). The CDR3 is CASSVRQGGYEQYF. DNA for the CDR3: TGTGCCAGTAGTGTCCGACAGGGGGGGTACGAGCAGTACTTC. Variable domain in full (rest from reference TRBV19 and TRBJ2-7): DGGITQSPKYLFRKEGQNVTLSCEQNLNHDAMYWYRQDPGQGLRLIYYSQIVNDFQKGDIAEGYSVSREKKESFPLTVTSAQKNPTAFYLCASSVRQGGYEQYFGPGTRLTVT.

The chain recombines TRBV20-1 with TRBJ2-1; no reliable D call. The length of the CDR3 is 15 residues. Between the trimmed V and J ends, which lost 3 bases and 0 bases, there was a span of 12 bases. Germline-derived CDR1 and CDR2 are DFQATT and SNEGSKA (reference sequence). This chain's CDR3 is CSASNRASSYNEQFF. CDR3 nucleotides: TGCAGTGCTAGTAATAGGGCGAGCTCCTACAATGAGCAGTTCTTC.

This clonotype showed up just once. The genes are TRBV15 and TRBJ1-4; the D is unclear. The V gene's germline CDR1 is LNHNV and CDR2 YYDKDF (reference sequence). The CDR3 has 19 amino acids. Deletions cut 3 bases from V and 0 bases from J, with 20 bases between. The DNA for the CDR3 is TGTGCCACCAGCAGTGAATCATACACGGCCGACACAACTAATGAAAAACTGTTTTTT. It specifies CATSSESYTADTTNEKLFF. Combining the CDR3 with reference TRBV15 and TRBJ1-4 gives the whole variable domain DAMVIQNPRYQVTQFGKPVTLSCSQTLNHNVMYWYQQKSSQAPKLLFHYYDKDFNNEADTPDNFQSRRPNTSFCFLDIRSPGLGDTAMYLCATSSESYTADTTNEKLFFGSGTQLSVL.

The chain employs TRBV20-1 and TRBJ2-7; maybe TRBD1 (6 bases). Germline CDR1 is DFQATT and CDR2 is SNEGSKA (reference sequence). V dropped 4 bases and J dropped 4 bases, with 14 bases sitting between them. The CDR3 runs to 13 residues. CDR3 DNA: TGCAGTGCTACTCCGGGACAATCGTACGAGCAGTACTTC. As protein: CSATPGQSYEQYF.

This clonotype was observed a handful of times. The gene calls are TRBV19 and TRBJ1-2, with D maybe TRBD1 (5 bases). This CDR3 region has 15 residues. Germline V lookup: CDR1 LNHDA, CDR2 SQIVND (reference sequence). V shed 3 bases and J shed 4 bases, with 15 bases lying between them. CDR3 sequence: CASSIWAGGVYGYTF. The CDR3 DNA is TGTGCCAGTAGTATTTGGGCGGGGGGAGTCTATGGCTACACCTTC. Variable domain in full (rest from reference TRBV19 and TRBJ1-2): DGGITQSPKYLFRKEGQNVTLSCEQNLNHDAMYWYRQDPGQGLRLIYYSQIVNDFQKGDIAEGYSVSREKKESFPLTVTSAQKNPTAFYLCASSIWAGGVYGYTFGSGTRLTVV.

The V gene is TRBV28, the J gene TRBJ2-3; D could derive from TRBD1 or TRBD2 (7 bases each). Trimming shortened V by 2 bases and J by 0 bases, and 27 bases separated the two germline ends. The CDR3 is 21 residues long. Germline V gives CDR1 MDHEN, CDR2 SYDVKM. The chain's CDR3 is CASSLGRDRLTSRASTDTQYF. CDR3 coding DNA: TGTGCCAGCAGTTTAGGGAGGGACAGACTAACGTCTCGGGCGAGCACAGATACGCAGTATTTT.

The CDR3 bases are TGCAGTGCTGGCCAACAGATCTACGAGCAGTACTTC. This sequence encodes CSAGQQIYEQYF. The chain couples TRBV20-1 to TRBJ2-7; D gene uncertain. The germline gives CDR1 DFQATT, CDR2 SNEGSKA (reference sequence). The CDR3 contains 12 residues. Trimming removed 5 bases at V and 3 bases at J, with 11 bases between.

The chain joins TRBV18 to TRBJ2-7; 9 bases fit TRBD1. V was clipped by 3 bases and J by 2 bases; unmatched bases: 11. This CDR3 has 17 residues. CDR1 and CDR2 from the germline V gene are KGHSH and LQKENI. The CDR3 loop is CASSPPVPGQGTYEQYF. CDR3 sequence (DNA): TGTGCCAGCTCACCTCCAGTCCCGGGACAGGGAACCTACGAGCAGTACTTC.

The rearrangement links TRBV20-1 to TRBJ2-1, with 10 bases matching TRBD2. The CDR3 runs to 16 residues. The J segment lost 3 bases and the V segment lost 0 bases, leaving 5 bases of the junction unmatched. CDR1 DFQATT and CDR2 SNEGSKA come from the germline V gene (reference sequence). The chain's CDR3 is CSARDQLAGDYNEQFF. The DNA for the CDR3 is TGCAGTGCTAGAGATCAGCTAGCGGGAGACTACAATGAGCAGTTCTTC.

The chain carries TRBV25-1 and TRBJ2-4; 8 nucleotides agree with TRBD1. The V gene end was trimmed by 7 bases and the J gene end by 5 bases; junction bases not matched to a gene: 10. Germline V CDR1 and CDR2: MGHDK, SYGVNS. This CDR3 contains 15 residues. Here the CDR3 reads CASNPPTGVENIQYF. The CDR3 region has the DNA TGTGCCAGCAATCCCCCGACAGGGGTGGAAAACATTCAGTACTTC.

The rearrangement uses TRBV20-1 and TRBJ2-1; 7 nucleotides line up with TRBD2. J gave up 4 bases and V 6 bases, and 6 bases lay outside the gene matches. From germline, CDR1 is DFQATT and CDR2 SNEGSKA (reference sequence). The CDR3 runs 13 residues. CDR3 sequence reads: CSAREDSYNEQFF. The CDR3 DNA is TGCAGTGCCCGGGAGGACTCGTACAATGAGCAGTTCTTC.

Written as DNA, the CDR3 is TGTGCCAGCAGTTCGGTAAGACAGGGTAACACTGAAGCTTTCTTT. Its protein is CASSSVRQGNTEAFF. The chain joins TRBV27 to TRBJ1-1; TRBD1 matches at 7 bases. V lost 4 bases to trimming and J lost 2 bases; unmatched junction nucleotides: 7. The CDR3 length is 15 residues. CDR1 MNHEY and CDR2 SMNVEV come from the germline V gene (reference sequence).